This T cell receptor (beta chain) comes out of a study of blood T cell repertoires in COVID-19. Study context: T cells, B-cell-depleted T cells, or PBMCs provided the cDNA or gDNA that served as material.

The study drew participants aged about 18 to 89 years from 20 to 30 US areas. Researchers sorted participants into cohorts using their self-reported clinical history. Clones were read by immunoSEQ multiplex PCR, and TCRdb kept only the in-frame ones, dropping some. The sample lists 200,000 to 250,000 clones, over 75% occurring once. Per the germline V gene, CDR1 is SGHTA and CDR2 is FQGTGA. Trimming shortened V by 5 bases and J by 6 bases, and 12 bases separated the two germline ends. The CDR3 runs 13 residues. The V call is TRBV7-3, the J call TRBJ2-3; weak D call: TRBD2 (5 bases). Sequenced sample: PBMCs or T cells enriched from blood (not recorded which). This clonotype originated in a man aged 30-40 years with acute COVID-19. CDR3 sequence reads: CASSRLGGDTQYF. CDR3 DNA: TGTGCCAGCAGCCGTCTAGGAGGCGATACGCAGTATTTT. Complete variable domain (other parts from reference TRBV7-3 and TRBJ2-3): GAGVSQTPSNKVTEKGKYVELRCDPISGHTALYWYRQSLGQGPEFLIYFQGTGAADDSGLPNDRFFAVRPEGSVSTLKIQRTERGDSAVYLCASSRLGGDTQYFGPGTRLTVL.